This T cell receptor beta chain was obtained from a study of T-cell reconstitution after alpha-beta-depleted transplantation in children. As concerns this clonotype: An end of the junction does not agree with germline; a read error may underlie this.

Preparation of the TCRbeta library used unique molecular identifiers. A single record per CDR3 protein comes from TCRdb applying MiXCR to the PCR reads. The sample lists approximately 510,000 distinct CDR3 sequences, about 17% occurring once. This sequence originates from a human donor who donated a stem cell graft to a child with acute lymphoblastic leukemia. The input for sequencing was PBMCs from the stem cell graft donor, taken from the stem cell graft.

The CDR3 DNA sequence: TGTGCCACCAGCGGAGATATGGGGACGCAGTATTTT. This codes for CATSGDMGTQYF. The chain joins TRBV15 to TRBJ2-3; the D is unclear. The CDR3 runs to 12 residues. Germline values: CDR1 LNHNV, CDR2 YYDKDF (reference sequence).